This T cell receptor (beta chain) emerged from a study of blood T cell repertoires in COVID-19 (TCRdb year 2020). Broadly, across the study: Samples covering the acute and convalescent phases of COVID-19 were provided by collaborators in the United States, Italy and Spain. The material from the prospective study consisted of cDNA or gDNA derived from T cells, B-cell-depleted T cells, or PBMCs. The repertoires were released in a freely available public database intended as a resource for research on the immune response to SARS-CoV-2. Nearly every sample came with metadata listing a de-identified subject ID, COVID-19 status, age in years and sex. The samples were drawn from two sources: the first 160 participants of the ongoing ImmuneRACE study, and approximately 1,300 subjects contributed by 6 global collaborators. The dataset comprised deeply sampled blood TCRbeta repertoires from subjects exposed to, actively infected with, or recovered from COVID-19. HLA class I and class II types, where available, came from metadata supplied by the sample provider rather than from assay-based typing.

As concerns this clone: Its antigen remains unidentified. No base quality information exists; no much larger clone differs at one position.

Each collaborating institution followed its own protocols to collect whole blood in K2EDTA tubes. For TCRbeta analysis, collaborator samples were shipped as frozen whole blood, as isolated PBMCs, or as DNA extracted from either sample type. Overall results and qualifications from the work: Clinical and demographic metadata were provided uncurated, with the amount varying by source and participant.

Deletion took 3 bases off V and 2 bases off J, with a span of 7 bases between the germline ends. CDR1 and CDR2, per the germline V gene, are ENHRY and SYGVKD. The CDR3 holds 13 amino acids from the cysteine to the phenylalanine. The DNA shown is the 39-base CDR3, in frame from base 1. The immunoSEQ Assay, a bias-controlled multiplex PCR, was used to amplify TCRbeta CDR3 regions from genomic DNA. The source study handled its data this way. The number of nucleated cells in each sample was estimated from the amplification of reference gene primers within the assay. To quantify the absolute abundance of each unique TCRbeta CDR3 rearrangement, sequence reads were collapsed and filtered. Productive Simpson clonality was computed per sample as the square root of Simpson's diversity index over productive rearrangements. TCRdb mirrors the immuneACCESS table, restricted to in-frame sequences. Some clones are absent from its copies; in checked studies, under half trace to an unresolved V gene, and the reason for the others is unknown. Clone size and V and J calls were adopted from that table, with D and trimming inferred from the DNA. The sample records about 86,000 clones, approximately 82% of which are singletons. The top ten constitute more than 1% of the sample.

Sequences were obtained from peripheral blood. The TCR comes from a woman of 80 years or more with acute or convalescent COVID-19. This sequence uses TRBV10-3 and TRBJ1-1, with no confidently assigned D gene. CDR3 sequence: CAISDWANTEAFF. In nucleotides, the sequence is TGTGCCATCAGTGATTGGGCCAACACTGAAGCTTTCTTT.